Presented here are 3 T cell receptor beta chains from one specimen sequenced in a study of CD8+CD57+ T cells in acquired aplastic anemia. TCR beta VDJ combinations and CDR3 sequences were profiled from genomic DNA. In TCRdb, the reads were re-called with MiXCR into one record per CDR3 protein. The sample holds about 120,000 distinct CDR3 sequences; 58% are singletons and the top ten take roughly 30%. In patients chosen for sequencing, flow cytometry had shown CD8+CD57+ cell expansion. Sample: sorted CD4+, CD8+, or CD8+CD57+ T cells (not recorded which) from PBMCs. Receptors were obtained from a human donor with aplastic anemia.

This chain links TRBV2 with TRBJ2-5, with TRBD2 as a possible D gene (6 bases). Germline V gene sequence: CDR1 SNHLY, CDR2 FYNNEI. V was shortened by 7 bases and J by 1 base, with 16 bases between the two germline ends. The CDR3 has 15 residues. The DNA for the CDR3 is TGTGCCAGCACTTTCCTTAGCGGTCCCCAAGAGACCCAGTACTTC. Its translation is CASTFLSGPQETQYF.

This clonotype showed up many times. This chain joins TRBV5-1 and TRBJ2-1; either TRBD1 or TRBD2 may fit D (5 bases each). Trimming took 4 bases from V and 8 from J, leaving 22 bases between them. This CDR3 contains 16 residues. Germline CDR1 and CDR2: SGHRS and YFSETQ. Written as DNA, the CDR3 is TGCGCCAGCAGCCAGGATCGGGGCCCCTTAGGACATGAGCAGTTCTTC. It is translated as CASSQDRGPLGHEQFF.

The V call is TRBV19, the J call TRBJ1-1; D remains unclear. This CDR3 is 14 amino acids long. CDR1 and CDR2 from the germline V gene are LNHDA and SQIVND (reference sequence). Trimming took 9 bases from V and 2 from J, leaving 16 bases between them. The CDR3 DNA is TGTGCCAGCAGTCCAGGTCTCATAAACACTGAAGCTTTCTTT. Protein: CASSPGLINTEAFF.